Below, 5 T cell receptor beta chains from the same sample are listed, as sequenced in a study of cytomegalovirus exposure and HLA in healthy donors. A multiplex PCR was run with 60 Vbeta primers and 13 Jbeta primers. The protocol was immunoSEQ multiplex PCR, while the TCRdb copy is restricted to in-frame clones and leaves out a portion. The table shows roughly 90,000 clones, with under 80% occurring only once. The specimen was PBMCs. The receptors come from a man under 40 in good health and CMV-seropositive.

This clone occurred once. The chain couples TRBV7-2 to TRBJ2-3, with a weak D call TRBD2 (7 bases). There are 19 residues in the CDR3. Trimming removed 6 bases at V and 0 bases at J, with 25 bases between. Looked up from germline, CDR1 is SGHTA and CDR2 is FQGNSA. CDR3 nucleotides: TGTGCCAGCAGTTTGGGCCGATGGGGAGGGGGGACTAGCACAGATACGCAGTATTTT. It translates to CASSLGRWGGGTSTDTQYF.

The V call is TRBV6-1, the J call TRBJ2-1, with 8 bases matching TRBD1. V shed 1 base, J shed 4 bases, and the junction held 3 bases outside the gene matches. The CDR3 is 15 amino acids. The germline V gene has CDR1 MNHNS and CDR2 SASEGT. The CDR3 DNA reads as TGTGCCAGCAGTGAAGGACAGGGGAGATACAATGAGCAGTTCTTC. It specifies CASSEGQGRYNEQFF.

CDR3 protein: CSVWGQEAQYF. The CDR3 nucleotides read TGCAGCGTTTGGGGGCAGGAGGCCCAGTACTTC. V usage is TRBV29-1 and J usage is TRBJ2-5; weak D call: TRBD1 (6 bases). The V gene's germline CDR1 is SQVTM and CDR2 ANQGSEA. The CDR3 has 11 amino acids. V shed 5 bases and J shed 9 bases, with 13 bases lying between them.

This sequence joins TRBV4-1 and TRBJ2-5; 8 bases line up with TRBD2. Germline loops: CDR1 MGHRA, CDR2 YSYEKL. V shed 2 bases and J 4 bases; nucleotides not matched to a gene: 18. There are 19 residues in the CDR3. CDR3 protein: CASSQIRSLAGSGGETQYF. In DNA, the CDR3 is TGCGCCAGCAGCCAAATCAGGAGCCTAGCGGGCAGCGGGGGAGAGACCCAGTACTTC.

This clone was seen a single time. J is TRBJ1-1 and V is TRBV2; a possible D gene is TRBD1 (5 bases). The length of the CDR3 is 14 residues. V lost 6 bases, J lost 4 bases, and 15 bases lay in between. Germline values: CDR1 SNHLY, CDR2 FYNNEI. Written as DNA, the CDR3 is TGTGCCAGCAGCGAACTTACAGGTCGCACTGAAGCTTTCTTT. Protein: CASSELTGRTEAFF.